The sequence of this TCR beta chain was determined in a study of circulating CD8 cells and anti-PD-1 response in melanoma. Background on the study: Anti-PD-1 was first-line therapy for seven of 13 patients. General observations from the study: Subset repertoires were largely private at M1, with under 8% shared.

Trimming took 0 bases from V and 4 from J; bases not matched to a gene: 3. Germline CDR1 LNHDA, CDR2 SQIVND (reference sequence). The length of the CDR3 is 16 residues. Using approximately 14 ng of total RNA, TCR libraries were made with the QIAseq Immune Repertoire TCR panel. TCRdb reprocessed the reads via MiXCR and lists one record per CDR3 protein. This table holds nearly 800 distinct CDR3 sequences, around 6.8% found once. Sorting of live CD3+CD8+TCRalphabeta+ cells by PD-1 and/or TIGIT gave four subsets. This clonotype is judged large. No antigen is known for it. The sample in question was CD8+ T cells from PBMCs, obtained at baseline or after one month of anti-PD-1 therapy (not recorded which). The genes are TRBV19 and TRBJ2-1; 10 bases align to TRBD2. The sequence derives from a human donor with melanoma. CDR3 protein: CASSIDSGGPYNEQFF. In DNA, the CDR3 is TGTGCCAGTAGTATAGATAGCGGGGGGCCATACAATGAGCAGTTCTTC. The full variable domain, with the rest looked up from reference TRBV19 and TRBJ2-1, is DGGITQSPKYLFRKEGQNVTLSCEQNLNHDAMYWYRQDPGQGLRLIYYSQIVNDFQKGDIAEGYSVSREKKESFPLTVTSAQKNPTAFYLCASSIDSGGPYNEQFFGPGTRLTVL.